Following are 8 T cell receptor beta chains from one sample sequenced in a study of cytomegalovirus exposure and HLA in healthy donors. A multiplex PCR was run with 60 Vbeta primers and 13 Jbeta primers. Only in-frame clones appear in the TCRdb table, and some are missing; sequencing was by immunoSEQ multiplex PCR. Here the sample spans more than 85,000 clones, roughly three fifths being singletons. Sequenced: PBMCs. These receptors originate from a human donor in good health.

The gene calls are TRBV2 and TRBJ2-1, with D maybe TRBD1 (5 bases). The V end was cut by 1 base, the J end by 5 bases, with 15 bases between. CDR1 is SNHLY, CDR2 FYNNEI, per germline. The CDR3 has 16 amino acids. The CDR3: CASSEEGPLGDNEQFF. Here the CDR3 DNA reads TGTGCCAGCAGTGAAGAGGGGCCCCTGGGCGACAATGAGCAGTTCTTC.

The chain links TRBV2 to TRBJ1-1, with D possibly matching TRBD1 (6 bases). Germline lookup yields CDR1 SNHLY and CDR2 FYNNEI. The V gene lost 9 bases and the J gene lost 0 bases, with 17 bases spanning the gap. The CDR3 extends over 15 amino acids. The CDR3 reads CARLDRINMNTEAFF. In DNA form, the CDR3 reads TGTGCCAGACTCGACAGGATTAACATGAACACTGAAGCTTTCTTT.

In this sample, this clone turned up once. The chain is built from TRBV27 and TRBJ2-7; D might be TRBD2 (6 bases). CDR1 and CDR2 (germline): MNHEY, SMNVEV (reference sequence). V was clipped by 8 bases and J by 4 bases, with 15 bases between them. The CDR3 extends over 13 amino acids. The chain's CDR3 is CASGPGAGYEQYF. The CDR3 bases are TGTGCCAGCGGACCCGGGGCGGGATACGAGCAGTACTTC.

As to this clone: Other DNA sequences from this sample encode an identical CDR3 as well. In DNA, the CDR3 is TGTGCCTGGAGTTTGCTAGCCCCGGATACGCAGTATTTT. Its protein product is CAWSLLAPDTQYF. This chain uses TRBV30 with TRBJ2-3; D is perhaps TRBD2 (5 bases). The CDR3 runs 13 residues. With 2 bases removed from V and 6 bases from J, the gap between germline ends came to 12 bases. From germline, CDR1 is GTSNPN and CDR2 SVGIG (reference sequence).

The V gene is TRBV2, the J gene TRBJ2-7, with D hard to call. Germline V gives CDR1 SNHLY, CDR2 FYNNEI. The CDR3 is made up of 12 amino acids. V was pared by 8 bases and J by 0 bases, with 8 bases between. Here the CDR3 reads CASSGVSYEQYF. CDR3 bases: TGTGCCAGCTCAGGTGTCTCCTACGAGCAGTACTTC.

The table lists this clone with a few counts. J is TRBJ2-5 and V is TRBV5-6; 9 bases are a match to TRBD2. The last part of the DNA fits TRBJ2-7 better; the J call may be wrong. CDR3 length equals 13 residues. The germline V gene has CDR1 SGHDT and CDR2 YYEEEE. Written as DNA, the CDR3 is TGTGCCAGCAGCCGACTAGCGGACTACGAGCAGTACTTC. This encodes CASSRLADYEQYF.

The CDR3 reads CASSRTAKTGQGRYEQYF. CDR3 nucleotide sequence: TGTGCCAGCTCTCGCACCGCGAAGACGGGACAGGGTCGATACGAGCAGTACTTC. The chain is built from TRBV18 and TRBJ2-7; TRBD1 matches 9 bases. Germline V gene data show CDR1 as KGHSH and CDR2 as LQKENI. Trimming took 6 bases from V and 4 from J; bases not matched to a gene: 19. There are 18 residues in the CDR3.

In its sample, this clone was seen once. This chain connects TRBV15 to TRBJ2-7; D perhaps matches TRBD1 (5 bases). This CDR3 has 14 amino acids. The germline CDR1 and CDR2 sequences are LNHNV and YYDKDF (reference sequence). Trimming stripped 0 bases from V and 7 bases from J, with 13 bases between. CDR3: CATSRDLGAREQYF. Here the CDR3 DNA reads TGTGCCACCAGCAGAGATCTTGGGGCCCGGGAGCAGTACTTC.